This paragraph covers one T cell receptor beta chain sequence. The data were taken from a study of blood T cell repertoires in COVID-19. Only in-frame clones appear in the TCRdb table, and some are missing; sequencing was by immunoSEQ multiplex PCR. The repertoire consists of 150,000 to 200,000 clones, with roughly 79% occurring once and the leading ten covering about a fifth. The CDR3 sequence is 16 residues long. V lost 5 bases, J lost 4 bases, and 11 bases stayed unmatched. Germline assignment: CDR1 SSHAT and CDR2 FNYEAQ (reference sequence). Sequenced sample: peripheral blood. This clonotype was obtained from a woman older than 75 with acute or convalescent COVID-19. The chain combines TRBV7-7 with TRBJ1-1; 9 nucleotides align to TRBD1. In DNA form, the CDR3 reads TGTGCCAGCAGCCAATGGACAGGGGCATCGGGCACTGAAGCTTTCTTT. This encodes CASSQWTGASGTEAFF. Complete variable domain (other parts from reference TRBV7-7 and TRBJ1-1): GAGVSQSPRYKVTKRGQDVTLRCDPISSHATLYWYQQALGQGPEFLTYFNYEAQPDKSGLPSDRFSAERPEGSISTLTIQRTEQRDSAMYRCASSQWTGASGTEAFFGQGTRLTVV.